One sample yielded the 4 T cell receptor beta chains listed below, sequenced in a study of T cell responses to AZD1222 COVID-19 vaccine. Sequencing used immunoSEQ multiplex PCR; TCRdb keeps in-frame clones, though not all of them. The table shows about 100,000 clones, with about 89% occurring only once. This specimen was peripheral blood, taken 28 days after the second AZD1222 dose. These receptors all stem from an adult who received the AZD1222 COVID-19 vaccine.

The count of this clone is one. This chain joins TRBV5-6 and TRBJ2-7, with TRBD1 identical over 7 bases. Germline lookup yields CDR1 SGHDT and CDR2 YYEEEE. Trimming at V came to 4 bases and at J to 0 bases, leaving 7 bases not matched to a gene. The CDR3 loop spans 15 amino acids. The DNA of the CDR3 is TGTGCCAGCAGCCTCAGGGGGACGGTCTCCTACGAGCAGTACTTC. Protein sequence: CASSLRGTVSYEQYF. Drawing the rest from reference TRBV5-6 and TRBJ2-7, the complete variable domain is DAGVTQSPTHLIKTRGQQVTLRCSPKSGHDTVSWYQQALGQGPQFIFQYYEEEERQRGNFPDRFSGHQFPNYSSELNVNALLLGDSALYLCASSLRGTVSYEQYFGPGTRLTVT.

V usage is TRBV11-2 and J usage is TRBJ2-7, with 12 bases aligning to TRBD2. The CDR3 is 18 residues long. The V gene's germline CDR1 is SGHAT and CDR2 FQNNGV. V was pared by 4 bases and J by 4 bases, with 14 bases of the junction left unmatched. CDR3: CASSSNFPSSGRGYEQYF. DNA for the CDR3: TGTGCCAGCAGCTCCAATTTCCCCTCTAGCGGGAGGGGATACGAGCAGTACTTC. The whole variable domain, remainder taken from reference TRBV11-2 and TRBJ2-7, is EAGVAQSPRYKIIEKRQSVAFWCNPISGHATLYWYQQILGQGPKLLIQFQNNGVVDDSQLPKDRFSAERLKGVDSTLKIQPAKLEDSAVYLCASSSNFPSSGRGYEQYFGPGTRLTVT.

The genes are TRBV6-1 and TRBJ1-1, with unresolved D. CDR3 length: 15 residues. The V gene lost 2 bases and the J gene lost 5 bases, with 15 bases spanning the gap. CDR1 is MNHNS, CDR2 SASEGT, per germline. The CDR3 DNA follows: TGTGCCAGCAGTGAATTTCGAGGGTTTGGAACTGAAGCTTTCTTT. This translates into CASSEFRGFGTEAFF.

The sample holds one count of this clone. The gene calls are TRBV18 and TRBJ1-1, with 8 positions matching TRBD1. Germline lookup yields CDR1 KGHSH and CDR2 LQKENI. V shed 6 bases and J 5 bases; nucleotides not matched to a gene: 8. The CDR3 is 14 amino acids. The CDR3 DNA reads as TGTGCCAGCTCTCCCGACAGGGGACTAACTGAAGCTTTCTTT. Translation: CASSPDRGLTEAFF.